The next 20 T cell receptor beta chains were all read from a single sample in a study of shared clonotypes between healthy human individuals. The assay was immunoSEQ multiplex PCR, and TCRdb's table has in-frame clones only and misses some. The repertoire has 2,500,000 or so clones, roughly 90% of them found once; the top ten carry approximately 0.39%. Sequenced material: naive CD4+ T cells from PBMCs. The subset denotes: CD45RA+ positively selected. The receptors were sampled from a man aged 18 to 35 in good health. Some clones in this sample may be carry-over from other donors' samples.

This chain joins TRBV28 and TRBJ1-4; 7 positions agree with TRBD1. Germline CDR1 MDHEN, CDR2 SYDVKM. This CDR3 has 16 amino acids. Trimming took 4 bases from V and 0 from J; bases not matched to a gene: 5. CDR3 sequence: CASSSRTGATNEKLFF. CDR3 nucleotide sequence: TGTGCCAGCAGTTCACGAACAGGGGCAACTAATGAAAAACTGTTTTTT.

J is TRBJ2-7 and V is TRBV5-5; D gene uncertain. The V end lost 4 bases, the J end lost 4 bases, and 9 bases lay between the germline ends. There are 12 residues in the CDR3. Germline CDR1 reads SGHKS; CDR2 reads YYEKEE (reference sequence). The CDR3 loop is CASSPRLYEQYF. CDR3 DNA sequence: TGTGCCAGCAGCCCTAGGCTGTACGAGCAGTACTTC. The full variable domain, in which reference TRBV5-5 and TRBJ2-7 provide the parts outside the CDR3, is DAGVTQSPTHLIKTRGQQVTLRCSPISGHKSVSWYQQVLGQGPQFIFQYYEKEERGRGNFPDRFSARQFPNYSSELNVNALLLGDSALYLCASSPRLYEQYFGPGTRLTVT.

V usage is TRBV5-1 and J usage is TRBJ2-2; 13 nucleotides line up with TRBD2. This CDR3 has 17 amino acids. Germline lookup yields CDR1 SGHRS and CDR2 YFSETQ. V gave up 4 bases and J gave up 3 bases; unmatched junction bases: 6. The CDR3 DNA reads as TGCGCCAGCAGCCCGGGACTAGCGGGAACGCACACCGGGGAGCTGTTTTTT. Its translation: CASSPGLAGTHTGELFF.

To note about this clone: This sample includes further DNA sequences coding for the same CDR3. V gene TRBV28 combines with J gene TRBJ2-7; D may be TRBD2 (6 bases). The ends were cut back, 4 bases at V and 1 base at J, with 11 bases in the middle. The length of the CDR3 is 14 residues. Looked up from germline, CDR1 is MDHEN and CDR2 is SYDVKM. DNA of the CDR3: TGTGCCAGCAGTTCCCCTAGCGTATCCTACGAGCAGTACTTC. As protein: CASSSPSVSYEQYF.

The V call is TRBV7-2, the J call TRBJ2-2; 10 bases align to TRBD2. CDR3 length: 16 residues. CDR1 and CDR2 from the germline V gene are SGHTA and FQGNSA. V lost 1 base and J lost 8; bases outside the gene matches: 7. Here the CDR3 DNA reads TGTGCCAGCAGCTTAGGGGCGGCTAGCGGGAGTGGGGAGCTGTTTTTT. It codes for CASSLGAASGSGELFF.

The V call is TRBV7-2, the J call TRBJ1-3; 8 bases align to TRBD1. CDR3 length equals 17 residues. In germline, CDR1 is SGHTA, CDR2 FQGNSA. V lost 8 bases and J lost 3; bases outside the gene matches: 15. The CDR3 DNA sequence: TGTGCCAGCGCCTATCAAGGACAGGGTTCGGTTGGAAACACCATATATTTT. Translating it yields CASAYQGQGSVGNTIYF.

CDR3 region: CASSLVGEGYTF. The CDR3 DNA reads TGTGCCAGCAGTTTAGTTGGGGAGGGCTACACCTTC. The chain recombines TRBV28 with TRBJ1-2; D unresolved. The V end lost 2 bases, the J end lost 8 bases, and 9 bases lay between the germline ends. The CDR3 runs to 12 residues. Per the germline V gene, CDR1 is MDHEN and CDR2 is SYDVKM.

V usage is TRBV7-2 and J usage is TRBJ2-6; tentative D call: TRBD1 (5 bases). Germline values: CDR1 SGHTA, CDR2 FQGNSA. This CDR3 has 19 amino acids. Trimming left V 3 bases short and J 2 bases short, with 20 bases between. CDR3 in amino acids: CASSFPTLTGSPGANVLTF. CDR3 coding DNA: TGTGCCAGCAGCTTCCCCACACTAACAGGTTCCCCTGGGGCCAACGTCCTGACTTTC. Full variable domain (outside the CDR3, taken from reference TRBV7-2 and TRBJ2-6): GAGVSQSPSNKVTEKGKDVELRCDPISGHTALYWYRQSLGQGLEFLIYFQGNSAPDKSGLPSDRFSAERTGGSVSTLTIQRTQQEDSAVYLCASSFPTLTGSPGANVLTFGAGSRLTVL.

The genes are TRBV7-6 and TRBJ2-7; 14 bases map to TRBD2. V was pared by 1 base and J by 2 bases, with 4 bases of the junction left unmatched. Germline CDR1 reads SGHVS; CDR2 reads FNYEAQ. The CDR3 consists of 17 residues. The CDR3 sequence: CASSLGLAGGKAYEQYF. Here the CDR3 DNA reads TGTGCCAGCAGCTTAGGACTAGCGGGAGGGAAAGCCTACGAGCAGTACTTC.

The rearrangement joins TRBV18 to TRBJ2-3; perhaps TRBD1 as D (5 bases). V lost 1 base, J lost 5 bases, and 16 bases lay in between. The CDR3 contains 16 residues. CDR1 and CDR2 (germline): KGHSH, LQKENI. CDR3 residues: CASSPQGPSTGDTQYF. CDR3 DNA: TGTGCCAGCTCACCACAGGGGCCCAGCACAGGAGATACGCAGTATTTT.

Comments on this clone: The sample has other DNA sequences that encode this CDR3 too. This sequence joins TRBV2 and TRBJ2-7, with 8 positions matching TRBD1. Germline CDR1 reads SNHLY; CDR2 reads FYNNEI. The CDR3 spans 12 residues. Germline trimming cut 6 bases from V and 4 bases from J; bases unmatched to any gene: 2. Written as DNA, the CDR3 is TGTGCCAGCAGGAGACAGGGGTACGAGCAGTACTTC. Amino acids: CASRRQGYEQYF.

The chain carries TRBV6-5 and TRBJ2-7; 10 nucleotides line up with TRBD2. The germline CDR1 and CDR2 sequences are MNHEY and SVGAGI. The CDR3 is 16 amino acids. The trim removed 6 bases at V and 4 bases at J, leaving 12 bases unmatched. Here the CDR3 reads CASSYGIGLAEYEQYF. The CDR3 nucleotides are TGTGCCAGCAGCTACGGCATCGGACTAGCGGAGTACGAGCAGTACTTC.

The V call is TRBV5-4, the J call TRBJ2-5; D possibly corresponds to TRBD1 (5 bases). Trimming cost V 4 bases and J 5 bases, with 18 bases left between them. CDR3 length equals 15 residues. CDR1 and CDR2 from the germline V gene are SGHNT and YYREEE (reference sequence). In DNA, the CDR3 is TGTGCCAGCAGCCCCCCGAGTGGGGCCAGGGAGACCCAGTACTTC. It yields the protein CASSPPSGARETQYF.

The CDR3 DNA follows: TGCGCCAGCAGCACAGGAACAGGGGCGAACTCCTACGAGCAGTACTTC. Encoded protein: CASSTGTGANSYEQYF. The V gene is TRBV5-1, the J gene TRBJ2-7; TRBD1 aligns across 7 bases. There are 16 residues in the CDR3. After removal of 4 bases from V and 0 bases from J, the junction contained 10 bases not matched to a gene. Germline loops: CDR1 SGHRS, CDR2 YFSETQ.

This chain connects TRBV6-6 to TRBJ1-1; 8 bases agree with TRBD1. The CDR3 is made up of 16 amino acids. Germline V gene sequence: CDR1 MNHNY, CDR2 SVGAGI (reference sequence). Losses at the gene ends were 0 bases for V and 3 bases for J; bases not matched to a gene: 6. DNA for the CDR3: TGTGCCAGCAGTTACTCCCAGGGGGCGCTGGACACTGAAGCTTTCTTT. Translated, it gives CASSYSQGALDTEAFF.

The gene calls are TRBV28 and TRBJ2-2; weak D call: TRBD2 (6 bases). The CDR3 totals 11 residues. The germline V and J ends were trimmed by 7 bases and 9 bases, with 9 bases remaining between them. CDR1 is MDHEN, CDR2 SYDVKM, per germline. In DNA, the CDR3 is TGTGCCAGCACCCGGGGGAGGGAGCTGTTTTTT. Its protein product is CASTRGRELFF.

The chain links TRBV6-1 to TRBJ2-2; weak D call: TRBD1 (5 bases). The length of the CDR3 is 16 residues. The V gene's germline CDR1 is MNHNS and CDR2 SASEGT. With 2 bases removed from V and 5 bases from J, the gap between germline ends came to 15 bases. As DNA, the CDR3 is TGTGCCAGCAGTGAAACGGGCAGGGCGGAAACCGGGGAGCTGTTTTTT. It codes for CASSETGRAETGELFF.

This clone was recorded once. The chain employs TRBV6-5 and TRBJ2-7; D uncertain. Trimming stripped 3 bases from V and 0 bases from J, with 12 bases between. CDR1 is MNHEY, CDR2 SVGAGI, per germline. CDR3 length: 15 residues. This CDR3 is CASSYSLVSSYEQYF. The CDR3 DNA sequence: TGTGCCAGCAGTTATTCGCTCGTGAGCTCCTACGAGCAGTACTTC.

This rearrangement joins TRBV28 to TRBJ2-3; D is perhaps TRBD2 (6 bases). CDR3 length: 13 residues. Germline CDR1 reads MDHEN; CDR2 reads SYDVKM. The ends were cut back, 6 bases at V and 6 bases at J, with 13 bases in the middle. CDR3 in DNA: TGTGCCAGCAGCGGGAGTCCTCGGGATACGCAGTATTTT. It is translated as CASSGSPRDTQYF.

This clone was detected only a few times. Other DNA sequences in this sample translate to the same CDR3. The chain carries TRBV7-3 and TRBJ1-1, with D unresolved. The V end was cut by 2 bases, the J end by 0 bases, with 4 bases between. Germline lookup yields CDR1 SGHTA and CDR2 FQGTGA. This CDR3 contains 13 residues. In DNA form, the CDR3 reads TGTGCCAGCAGCTTATCGCTGAACACTGAAGCTTTCTTT. This codes for CASSLSLNTEAFF.